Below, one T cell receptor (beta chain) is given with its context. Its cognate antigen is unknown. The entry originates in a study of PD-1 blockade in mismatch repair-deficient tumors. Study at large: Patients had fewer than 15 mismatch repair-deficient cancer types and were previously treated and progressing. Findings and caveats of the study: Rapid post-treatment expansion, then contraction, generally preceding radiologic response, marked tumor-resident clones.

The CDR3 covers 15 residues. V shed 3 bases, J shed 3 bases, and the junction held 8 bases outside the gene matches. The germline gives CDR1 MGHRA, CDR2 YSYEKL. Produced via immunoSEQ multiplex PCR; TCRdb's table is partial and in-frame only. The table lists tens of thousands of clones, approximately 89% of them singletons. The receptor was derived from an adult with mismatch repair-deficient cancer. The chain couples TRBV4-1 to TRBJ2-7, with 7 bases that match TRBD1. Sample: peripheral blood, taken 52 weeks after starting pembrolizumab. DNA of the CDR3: TGCGCCAGCAGCCAGGCCCCGGACAGGCTCTACGAGCAGTACTTC. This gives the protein CASSQAPDRLYEQYF.